Following are 21 T cell receptor beta chains from one sample sequenced in a study of T-cell memory formation after mild COVID-19. TCRdb ran MiXCR on the 5' RACE reads and lists one entry per CDR3 protein. Of 430,000 or so distinct CDR3 sequences in the sample, approximately 25% are singletons; the top ten hold around 13%. Sequenced: PBMCs or a T cell subset sorted from them (not recorded which). These receptors were obtained from an adult woman who had mild COVID-19 (a few samples of this study predate the infection). Cell type and time point are not known.

In its sample, this clonotype was seen a few times. The genes are TRBV25-1 and TRBJ2-5; D gene unclear. Germline lookup yields CDR1 MGHDK and CDR2 SYGVNS. The ends were cut back, 1 base at V and 1 base at J, with 10 bases in the middle. The CDR3 spans 15 residues. Here the CDR3 DNA reads TGTGCCAGCAGTGAATTCCTCACAGCCCAAGAGACCCAGTACTTC. This codes for CASSEFLTAQETQYF.

This clonotype was counted many times. This chain links TRBV4-2 with TRBJ2-7, with 11 positions matching TRBD1. With V trimmed by 0 bases and J by 4 bases, 5 bases remained unmatched. CDR3 length: 16 amino acids. CDR1 and CDR2 (germline): LGHNA, YNFKEQ. CDR3 sequence reads: CASSQEGGDRGYEQYF. In nucleotides, the CDR3 is TGTGCCAGCAGCCAAGAAGGCGGGGACAGGGGGTACGAGCAGTACTTC.

This clonotype was counted between two and nine times. V usage is TRBV7-9 and J usage is TRBJ1-1; D is possibly TRBD1 (5 bases). The CDR3 has 14 residues. CDR1 SEHNR and CDR2 FQNEAQ come from the germline V gene (reference sequence). The V end lost 5 bases, the J end lost 1 base, and 11 bases lay between the germline ends. The CDR3 DNA reads as TGTGCCAGCAGCGCGGGGGATAAGAACACTGAAGCTTTCTTT. It yields the protein CASSAGDKNTEAFF.

This clonotype has more than one count but fewer than ten. The gene calls are TRBV6-5 and TRBJ1-3; tentatively, D is TRBD1 (5 bases). Trimming left V 7 bases short and J 14 bases short, with 24 bases between. This CDR3 is built from 14 residues. Germline CDR1 and CDR2: MNHEY and SVGAGI. CDR3 nucleotide sequence: TGTGCCAGCAAGGTGGGGCAACCAAGGGGCCGCTTATATTTT. It is translated as CASKVGQPRGRLYF.

There are a few counts of this clonotype. The rearrangement uses TRBV12-3 or TRBV12-4 and TRBJ2-3; TRBD2 matches 7 bases. The CDR3 is made up of 14 amino acids. After removal of 3 bases from V and 3 bases from J, the junction contained 3 bases not matched to a gene. In DNA, the CDR3 is TGTGCCAGCAGTTTTGGGGAGGGGACAGATACGCAGTATTTT. Translating it yields CASSFGEGTDTQYF.

A few counts support this clonotype. V usage is TRBV5-1 and J usage is TRBJ1-5, with D tentatively TRBD1 (5 bases). The CDR3 totals 14 residues. The V gene lost 4 bases and the J gene lost 6 bases, with 14 bases spanning the gap. Looked up from germline, CDR1 is SGHRS and CDR2 is YFSETQ. The CDR3 loop reads CASSPVGGGQPQHF. As DNA, the CDR3 is TGCGCCAGCAGCCCCGTAGGTGGGGGTCAGCCCCAGCATTTT.

For the CDR3, the DNA is TGTGCCAGCAGTTACTGGAGTCAAGGGTACAATTCACCCCTCCACTTT. Protein sequence: CASSYWSQGYNSPLHF. V and J are TRBV6-5 and TRBJ1-6; D unclear. CDR3 length equals 16 residues. V was pared by 1 base and J by 7 bases, with 14 bases between. The germline V gene encodes CDR1 MNHEY and CDR2 SVGAGI.

The chain links TRBV6-2 or TRBV6-3 to TRBJ2-3; weak D call: TRBD1 (5 bases). V lost 2 bases, J lost 4 bases, and 16 bases lay in between. The length of the CDR3 is 16 residues. CDR1 and CDR2 (germline): MNHEY, SVGEGT. CDR3 bases: TGTGCCAGCAGTTACGGGCTAGGGGCAAGCCCAGATACGCAGTATTTT. Its protein is CASSYGLGASPDTQYF.

This clonotype was picked up a small number of times. The chain links TRBV19 to TRBJ1-4; D uncertain. V lost 8 bases and J 10 bases, leaving 17 bases between the germline ends. CDR3 length: 13 amino acids. CDR1 is LNHDA and CDR2 is SQIVND in the germline V gene (reference sequence). The CDR3 DNA follows: TGTGCCAGTGGCATCGGCTCTCCCGCAAAACTGTTTTTT. Its translation is CASGIGSPAKLFF.

This chain links TRBV6-6 with TRBJ1-2; D not certain. Trimming left V 8 bases short and J 3 bases short, with 13 bases between. The CDR3 contains 13 residues. Germline loops: CDR1 MNHNY, CDR2 SVGAGI (reference sequence). CDR3 nucleotides: TGTGCCAGCCGAGTCAGGAAGGACTATGGCTACACCTTC. Translation: CASRVRKDYGYTF.

This clonotype has only a few counts. V gene TRBV7-8 combines with J gene TRBJ2-4; 12 bases are a match to TRBD2. The CDR3 sequence is 21 residues long. Germline trimming cut 3 bases from V and 0 bases from J; bases unmatched to any gene: 15. Germline V gene lookup returns CDR1 SGHVS and CDR2 FQNEAQ. The CDR3, as DNA: TGTGCCAGCAGCTTTATGGCCTTGTCTAGCGGGGGGGAACTAGCCAAAAACATTCAGTACTTC. It yields the protein CASSFMALSSGGELAKNIQYF.

This clonotype was observed a few times. V and J are TRBV5-6 and TRBJ2-1, with 14 bases that match TRBD2. CDR1 and CDR2 from the germline V gene are SGHDT and YYEEEE. This CDR3 region has 18 residues. Trimming at V came to 3 bases and at J to 4 bases, leaving 9 bases not matched to a gene. The CDR3 DNA sequence: TGTGCCAGCAGCTCGACTAGCGGGGGGGCCGATCAGTACAATGAGCAGTTCTTC. As protein: CASSSTSGGADQYNEQFF. Complete variable domain (other parts from reference TRBV5-6 and TRBJ2-1): DAGVTQSPTHLIKTRGQQVTLRCSPKSGHDTVSWYQQALGQGPQFIFQYYEEEERQRGNFPDRFSGHQFPNYSSELNVNALLLGDSALYLCASSSTSGGADQYNEQFFGPGTRLTVL.

This clonotype has at least ten counts. The V gene is TRBV15, the J gene TRBJ2-1, with D perhaps assigned TRBD1 or TRBD2 (5 bases each). CDR1 is LNHNV and CDR2 is YYDKDF in the germline V gene (reference sequence). This CDR3 is built from 13 residues. Deletions cut 5 bases from V and 6 bases from J, with 11 bases between. Here the CDR3 reads CATSSRGPNEQFF. The CDR3 DNA reads TGTGCCACCAGCTCTCGGGGCCCCAATGAGCAGTTCTTC.

The V and J genes are TRBV12-3 or TRBV12-4 and TRBJ1-4; 7 bases agree with TRBD1. Trimming removed 5 bases from V and 3 bases from J; junction bases left unmatched: 3. The CDR3 runs 14 residues. DNA for the CDR3: TGTGCCAGCAGTACGACAGGGCCTAATGAAAAACTGTTTTTT. Amino acids: CASSTTGPNEKLFF.

The chain couples TRBV21-1 to TRBJ1-1; the tabulated D call, TRBD1, remains unverified against the DNA. TRBV21-1 is classified as a pseudogene. CDR3 length equals 14 residues. CDR3 sequence: CANQLRTGTLEAFF. In DNA, the CDR3 is TGTGCCAACCAACTCCGGACAGGGACTCTTGAAGCTTTCTTT.

The chain has TRBV7-2 and TRBJ2-7; D call uncertain. The germline V and J ends were trimmed by 1 base and 2 bases, with 6 bases remaining between them. The CDR3 runs 13 residues. Germline V gene lookup returns CDR1 SGHTA and CDR2 FQGNSA. The CDR3 coding sequence is TGTGCCAGCAGCTTAGGGGTGGCCTACGAGCAGTACTTC. This sequence encodes CASSLGVAYEQYF.

The chain has TRBV7-2 and TRBJ2-2; D may correspond to TRBD1 or TRBD2 (5 bases each). CDR1 is SGHTA, CDR2 FQGNSA, per germline. Trimming shortened V by 2 bases and J by 0 bases, and 7 bases separated the two germline ends. This CDR3 region has 15 residues. As DNA, the CDR3 is TGTGCCAGCAGCTTATTGGGGGCGAACACCGGGGAGCTGTTTTTT. Protein product: CASSLLGANTGELFF.

This clonotype appeared many times. J is TRBJ2-1 and V is TRBV29-1; D unclear. The CDR3 has 12 amino acids. CDR1 and CDR2 from the germline V gene are SQVTM and ANQGSEA. Trimming cost V 4 bases and J 5 bases, with 9 bases left between them. CDR3 nucleotides: TGCAGCGTTGTACGGGCAGACAATGAGCAGTTCTTC. Protein sequence: CSVVRADNEQFF.

The chain is built from TRBV6-6 and TRBJ1-1; possibly TRBD1 for D (5 bases). The CDR3 is 16 amino acids. The V end lost 0 bases, the J end lost 5 bases, and 16 bases lay between the germline ends. Per the germline V gene, CDR1 is MNHNY and CDR2 is SVGAGI (reference sequence). CDR3 residues: CASSYSKEGRRTEAFF. In nucleotides, the CDR3 is TGTGCCAGCAGTTACTCGAAAGAGGGGAGGAGGACTGAAGCTTTCTTT.

This clonotype turned up a few times. The V call is TRBV9, the J call TRBJ2-5, with D possibly being TRBD2 (6 bases). This CDR3 is built from 13 residues. Trimming took off 0 bases at V and 3 bases at J, with 6 bases between the two ends. Germline V gene lookup returns CDR1 SGDLS and CDR2 YYNGEE. The CDR3 nucleotides read TGTGCCAGCAGCGTAGCTAGCGAAGAGACCCAGTACTTC. Translating it yields CASSVASEETQYF.

The chain employs TRBV6-5 and TRBJ2-7; TRBD1 matches 7 bases. Trimming removed 2 bases from V and 2 bases from J; junction bases left unmatched: 3. Germline V gene data show CDR1 as MNHEY and CDR2 as SVGAGI. CDR3 length equals 14 residues. CDR3 nucleotide sequence: TGTGCCAGCAGTTACCGGGACAGTCCCTACGAGCAGTACTTC. Translation gives CASSYRDSPYEQYF.